The clone carrying this TCR beta chain was counted only a few times. The data are from a study of T cell repertoires in cytomegalovirus infection. The CDR3 runs 15 residues. The germline CDR1 and CDR2 sequences are MNHNS and SASEGT. The junction had 7 bases not matched to a gene; V was cut back by 1 base and J by 4 bases. TCRdb independently ran MiXCR on the reads; one entry per CDR3 protein. The table records roughly 720,000 distinct CDR3 sequences, 35% to 45% of them present only once. The sequence was obtained from a human donor in good health (CMV status not recorded). Some clones in this sample may be carry-over from other donors' samples. Sequenced sample: PBMCs. This chain joins TRBV6-1 and TRBJ2-7; 7 bases agree with TRBD1. Here the CDR3 reads CASSEGLGRGYEQYF. CDR3 in DNA: TGTGCCAGCAGTGAAGGGTTGGGCAGGGGGTACGAGCAGTACTTC.